This is a list of T cell receptor beta chains from one sample in a study of T cell changes during pregnancy in multiple sclerosis. This table comes from immunoSEQ multiplex PCR, and its TCRdb copy is limited to in-frame clones, with some not included. The sample lists roughly 42,000 clones, about 91% occurring once. The material sequenced was CD4+ T cells from peripheral blood mononuclear cells, taken in the second trimester of pregnancy. These receptors all come from a female donor in good health, enrolled as a control in a pregnancy study. CDR3s include the opening cysteine and the closing phenylalanine or tryptophan. Fields, in order: D gene, clone size, J gene, V gene, CDR3 protein, CDR3 DNA. A D gene is named only where the DNA matches it firmly. The size of a clone is reported for some rows only, either as once, few or many, or as a class for expanded clones.

NA,NA,TRBJ1-6,TRBV7-8,CASSVMDSAAPLHF,TGTGCCAGCAGCGTAATGGACAGTGCCGCGCCCCTCCACTTT
TRBD1,NA,TRBJ2-5,TRBV4-2,CASSQFGNDRGKTQYF,TGTGCCAGCAGCCAATTCGGAAACGACAGGGGCAAGACCCAGTACTTC
NA,NA,TRBJ1-6,TRBV2,CASSAGPPSPLHF,TGTGCCAGCAGCGCAGGGCCCCCTTCACCCCTCCACTTT
NA,NA,TRBJ1-6,TRBV28,CASRGGGGSPLHF,TGTGCCAGCAGGGGGGGAGGGGGTTCACCCCTCCACTTT
NA,NA,TRBJ2-1,TRBV18,CASSPARALVNEQFF,TGTGCCAGCTCACCTGCCAGGGCCCTGGTGAATGAGCAGTTCTTC
TRBD1,NA,TRBJ2-5,TRBV18,CASSPRGQGGETQYF,TGTGCCAGCTCACCAAGGGGACAGGGCGGGGAGACCCAGTACTTC
NA,NA,TRBJ1-4,TRBV6-1,CASTAQGPNEKLFF,TGTGCCAGCACCGCACAGGGCCCTAATGAAAAACTGTTTTTT
TRBD2,once,TRBJ2-5,TRBV27,CASSFQRGGAKTQYF,TGTGCCAGCAGTTTCCAGCGGGGAGGAGCAAAGACCCAGTACTTC
TRBD1,NA,TRBJ1-3,TRBV2,CASRAGGLGNTIYF,TGTGCCAGCAGAGCAGGGGGCTTAGGAAACACCATATATTTT
TRBD2,NA,TRBJ2-3,TRBV5-1,CASSLSTSGTPPPDTQYF,TGCGCCAGCAGCTTGTCTACTAGCGGGACTCCTCCCCCAGATACGCAGTATTTT
TRBD2,NA,TRBJ2-5,TRBV7-2,CASSLASLAEETQYF,TGTGCCAGCAGCTTAGCGTCGCTAGCGGAAGAGACCCAGTACTTC
TRBD2,once,TRBJ2-2,TRBV6-1,CASRREGTGELFF,TGTGCCAGCAGAAGGGAGGGCACCGGGGAGCTGTTTTTT